Below are 30 T cell receptor beta chains sequenced from a single sample in a study of T cell responses to AZD1222 COVID-19 vaccine. Assay: immunoSEQ multiplex PCR; the TCRdb copy retains only in-frame clones and omits some. The sample holds roughly 200,000 clones, approximately 94% seen once. The specimen was peripheral blood, collected on day 0 of MenACWY control vaccination. The receptors stem from an adult in good health.

The chain uses TRBV29-1 and TRBJ2-1, with D unclear. Looked up from germline, CDR1 is SQVTM and CDR2 is ANQGSEA. Trimming stripped 4 bases from V and 7 bases from J, with 5 bases between. The CDR3 has 10 amino acids. The CDR3 protein is CSVGLNEQFF. CDR3 in DNA: TGCAGCGTTGGATTGAATGAGCAGTTCTTC.

The chain combines TRBV2 with TRBJ1-5; D is unclear. The CDR3 sequence is 13 residues long. Looked up from germline, CDR1 is SNHLY and CDR2 is FYNNEI. With 7 bases removed from V and 3 bases from J, the gap between germline ends came to 10 bases. The CDR3 DNA reads as TGTGCCAGCAAGAACAGCCCCAATCAGCCCCAGCATTTT. Protein sequence: CASKNSPNQPQHF.

The V and J genes are TRBV18 and TRBJ1-3; D unresolved. This CDR3 is 16 amino acids long. Germline CDR1 reads KGHSH; CDR2 reads LQKENI. V was cut by 4 bases and J by 0 bases, with 13 bases left in between. The CDR3 protein is CASSLRTDSSGNTIYF. DNA of the CDR3: TGTGCCAGCTCACTCAGGACGGATAGCTCTGGAAACACCATATATTTT. The full variable domain, with the rest looked up from reference TRBV18 and TRBJ1-3, is NAGVMQNPRHLVRRRGQEARLRCSPMKGHSHVYWYRQLPEEGLKFMVYLQKENIIDESGMPKERFSAEFPKEGPSILRIQQVVRGDSAAYFCASSLRTDSSGNTIYFGEGSWLTVV.

V gene TRBV6-6 combines with J gene TRBJ1-2; no firm D call. Germline V gene sequence: CDR1 MNHNY, CDR2 SVGAGI (reference sequence). Trimming shortened V by 7 bases and J by 2 bases, and 11 bases separated the two germline ends. The CDR3 extends over 13 amino acids. The CDR3 sequence: CASIDGKNYGYTF. The CDR3 DNA reads as TGTGCCAGCATCGATGGGAAGAACTATGGCTACACCTTC.

The chain couples TRBV6-1 to TRBJ2-2; D call uncertain. Looked up from germline, CDR1 is MNHNS and CDR2 is SASEGT. Trimming left V 1 base short and J 4 bases short, with 10 bases between. The CDR3 is 15 amino acids. The CDR3 sequence: CASSEGDRLTGELFF. The DNA for the CDR3 is TGTGCCAGCAGTGAAGGTGACCGACTCACCGGGGAGCTGTTTTTT.

The V gene is TRBV7-9, the J gene TRBJ2-1; TRBD1 agrees at 9 bases. Trimming cost V 5 bases and J 6 bases; bases outside gene matches: 8. The CDR3 is 15 amino acids. CDR1 SEHNR and CDR2 FQNEAQ come from the germline V gene (reference sequence). CDR3 bases: TGTGCCAGCAGCCCCGGGACAGGGTTCTTCAATGAGCAGTTCTTC. Amino acid sequence: CASSPGTGFFNEQFF.

The chain carries TRBV19 and TRBJ2-1; TRBD2 aligns across 9 bases. V shed 4 bases and J 4 bases; nucleotides not matched to a gene: 2. The germline CDR1 and CDR2 sequences are LNHDA and SQIVND (reference sequence). There are 14 residues in the CDR3. The CDR3 coding sequence is TGTGCCAGTAGTAGCGGGGGGGCTTACAATGAGCAGTTCTTC. Amino acid sequence: CASSSGGAYNEQFF.

This rearrangement joins TRBV12-3 or TRBV12-4 to TRBJ2-2; weak D call: TRBD1 (6 bases). V was cut by 8 bases and J by 4 bases, with 11 bases left in between. CDR3 length: 13 residues. CDR3 region: CASGQGPTGELFF. CDR3 DNA sequence: TGTGCCAGCGGCCAGGGGCCCACCGGGGAGCTGTTTTTT.

This sequence joins TRBV30 and TRBJ2-1; D is possibly TRBD2 (6 bases). The germline CDR1 and CDR2 sequences are GTSNPN and SVGIG (reference sequence). This CDR3 comprises 15 residues. Trimming took off 0 bases at V and 3 bases at J, with 12 bases between the two ends. The CDR3 reads CAWSVWGVGYNEQFF. CDR3 nucleotides: TGTGCCTGGAGTGTATGGGGGGTCGGCTACAATGAGCAGTTCTTC.

The rearrangement uses TRBV6-2 or TRBV6-3 and TRBJ1-2, with TRBD1 identical over 8 bases. This CDR3 comprises 14 residues. The germline CDR1 and CDR2 sequences are MNHEY and SVGEGT. V was pared by 5 bases and J by 1 base, with 3 bases of the junction left unmatched. The CDR3 sequence: CASSRDRLNYGYTF. The CDR3, as DNA: TGTGCCAGCAGTCGGGACAGGCTTAACTATGGCTACACCTTC.

The V and J genes are TRBV7-9 and TRBJ1-5; D unclear. Germline CDR1 SEHNR, CDR2 FQNEAQ (reference sequence). Trimming left V 5 bases short and J 4 bases short, with 15 bases between. CDR3 length: 15 residues. CDR3: CASSRGRQANQPQHF. The CDR3 DNA is TGTGCCAGCAGCCGAGGACGGCAGGCGAATCAGCCCCAGCATTTT.

The chain has TRBV7-2 and TRBJ2-1; 7 bases line up with TRBD2. J gave up 4 bases and V 5 bases, and 8 bases lay outside the gene matches. This CDR3 comprises 15 residues. Germline V gene lookup returns CDR1 SGHTA and CDR2 FQGNSA. CDR3 nucleotides: TGTGCCAGCAGCCCCCAGGGCGGGGGTTACAATGAGCAGTTCTTC. It translates to CASSPQGGGYNEQFF.

This chain uses TRBV5-1 with TRBJ1-1; D uncertain. CDR1 and CDR2 from the germline V gene are SGHRS and YFSETQ. The length of the CDR3 is 14 residues. V lost 4 bases to trimming and J lost 5 bases, with 15 bases between them. In DNA form, the CDR3 reads TGCGCCAGCAGCCCAGCCTCCCTGGTGACTGAAGCTTTCTTT. It is translated as CASSPASLVTEAFF.

The V and J genes are TRBV29-1 and TRBJ1-2; 8 nucleotides agree with TRBD1. Germline CDR1 SQVTM, CDR2 ANQGSEA. This CDR3 spans 11 amino acids. The junction had 4 bases not matched to a gene; V was cut back by 4 bases and J by 9 bases. CDR3 in DNA: TGCAGCGTTGGCAGGGGGCGGCGCTACACCTTC. It specifies CSVGRGRRYTF. The full variable domain, its missing parts supplied by reference TRBV29-1 and TRBJ1-2, is SAVISQKPSRDICQRGTSLTIQCQVDSQVTMMFWYRQQPGQSLTLIATANQGSEATYESGFVIDKFPISRPNLTFSTLTVSNMSPEDSSIYLCSVGRGRRYTFGSGTRLTVV.

This chain connects TRBV28 to TRBJ1-3; D unclear. The CDR3 is made up of 14 amino acids. Trimming left V 2 bases short and J 3 bases short, with 8 bases between. Looked up from germline, CDR1 is MDHEN and CDR2 is SYDVKM. The CDR3 sequence: CASSLTPFGNTIYF. DNA of the CDR3: TGTGCCAGCAGTTTAACGCCCTTTGGAAACACCATATATTTT.

The gene calls are TRBV7-6 and TRBJ1-3; 8 bases are a match to TRBD1. The length of the CDR3 is 14 residues. J lost 4 bases, V lost 5 bases, and 4 bases had no gene match. From germline, CDR1 is SGHVS and CDR2 FNYEAQ. The CDR3 reads CASSPRGPGNTIYF. CDR3 nucleotide sequence: TGTGCCAGCAGCCCCAGGGGGCCGGGAAACACCATATATTTT.

The rearrangement uses TRBV5-1 and TRBJ1-1; D may be TRBD1 (5 bases). This CDR3 has 14 residues. With 4 bases removed from V and 6 bases from J, the gap between germline ends came to 16 bases. Germline assignment: CDR1 SGHRS and CDR2 YFSETQ. The CDR3 DNA is TGCGCCAGCAGCCCAAGCAGGGTCACAGCTGAAGCTTTCTTT. Its translation is CASSPSRVTAEAFF.

The chain carries TRBV6-1 and TRBJ2-3; 8 bases are shared with TRBD2. V shed 6 bases, J shed 4 bases, and the junction held 6 bases outside the gene matches. From germline, CDR1 is MNHNS and CDR2 SASEGT. The CDR3 sequence is 14 residues long. DNA of the CDR3: TGTGCCAGCAGACTTGATAGCGGGGCAGATACGCAGTATTTT. This codes for CASRLDSGADTQYF.

The chain combines TRBV6-2 or TRBV6-3 with TRBJ2-3; 12 bases match TRBD2. Germline V gene data show CDR1 as MNHEY and CDR2 as SVGEGT. With V trimmed by 2 bases and J by 2 bases, 5 bases remained unmatched. The CDR3 runs 17 residues. CDR3 DNA: TGTGCCAGCAGTTACGGCCGACTAGCGGGGGACACAGATACGCAGTATTTT. Translated, it gives CASSYGRLAGDTDTQYF.

The gene calls are TRBV2 and TRBJ2-2; tentative D call: TRBD1 (6 bases). V dropped 6 bases and J dropped 6 bases, with 14 bases sitting between them. Germline assignment: CDR1 SNHLY and CDR2 FYNNEI. This CDR3 has 14 residues. The CDR3 DNA follows: TGTGCCAGCAGCCACAGGGAATCACCCGGGGAGCTGTTTTTT. It is translated as CASSHRESPGELFF.

V gene TRBV5-5 combines with J gene TRBJ1-1; D not certain. The CDR3 spans 14 residues. CDR1 and CDR2 from the germline V gene are SGHKS and YYEKEE (reference sequence). With 4 bases removed from V and 4 bases from J, the gap between germline ends came to 14 bases. The CDR3 sequence: CASSLDGWSTEAFF. In DNA form, the CDR3 reads TGTGCCAGCAGCCTGGACGGGTGGAGCACTGAAGCTTTCTTT.

The V call is TRBV2, the J call TRBJ2-1; no clear D gene. Germline V CDR1 and CDR2: SNHLY, FYNNEI. Between the trimmed V and J ends, which lost 2 bases and 6 bases, there was a span of 14 bases. This CDR3 contains 15 residues. CDR3 DNA sequence: TGTGCCAGCAGTGAAATTCCCTTGACCGGCAATGAGCAGTTCTTC. This gives the protein CASSEIPLTGNEQFF.

The gene calls are TRBV4-2 and TRBJ1-1; D is unresolved. There are 13 residues in the CDR3. Germline CDR1 is LGHNA and CDR2 is YNFKEQ. The V gene lost 1 base and the J gene lost 7 bases, with 10 bases spanning the gap. CDR3 sequence: CASSQVQSLEAFF. Here the CDR3 DNA reads TGTGCCAGCAGCCAAGTTCAGAGCCTTGAAGCTTTCTTT.

This chain connects TRBV6-5 to TRBJ1-4; unclear D gene. This CDR3 spans 13 amino acids. V lost 11 bases, J lost 3 bases, and 13 bases lay in between. The germline CDR1 and CDR2 sequences are MNHEY and SVGAGI. The CDR3 DNA follows: TGTGCCGGGAAGAGCGTGGCTAATGAAAAACTGTTTTTT. Translating gives CAGKSVANEKLFF.

This clone was found once. The chain links TRBV7-2 to TRBJ2-7, with TRBD1 as a possible D gene (6 bases). The CDR3 has 15 residues. V was cut by 3 bases and J by 2 bases, with 14 bases left in between. Germline CDR1 reads SGHTA; CDR2 reads FQGNSA. The CDR3 is CASSFPGQLAYEQYF. The CDR3 DNA follows: TGTGCCAGCAGCTTTCCGGGACAATTAGCCTACGAGCAGTACTTC.

V usage is TRBV30 and J usage is TRBJ2-1; D is undetermined. The V and J ends lost 0 bases and 10 bases respectively, with 10 bases between them. Germline lookup yields CDR1 GTSNPN and CDR2 SVGIG (reference sequence). The length of the CDR3 is 12 residues. The CDR3 region has the DNA TGTGCCTGGAGTGTACTCGCCGACGAGCAGTTCTTC. Its protein product is CAWSVLADEQFF. The whole variable domain, filled in from reference TRBV30 and TRBJ2-1, reads SQTIHQWPATLVQPVGSPLSLECTVEGTSNPNLYWYRQAAGRGLQLLFYSVGIGQISSEVPQNLSASRPQDRQFILSSKKLLLSDSGFYLCAWSVLADEQFFGPGTRLTVL.

This chain links TRBV6-2 or TRBV6-3 with TRBJ2-5; TRBD1 aligns across 9 bases. Germline V lookup: CDR1 MNHEY, CDR2 SVGEGT. Unmatched junction bases numbered 7, after V lost 2 bases and J lost 6 bases. This CDR3 is 15 amino acids long. CDR3 nucleotides: TGTGCCAGCAGTTACCCCCCAGGGACAGGGCAGACCCAGTACTTC. Its translation is CASSYPPGTGQTQYF.

The rearrangement joins TRBV6-5 to TRBJ1-2; 12 bases line up with TRBD1. V was clipped by 5 bases and J by 8 bases; unmatched bases: 9. This CDR3 has 15 residues. CDR1 and CDR2 from the germline V gene are MNHEY and SVGAGI. The CDR3 sequence is CASSTRGTGGYGYTF. CDR3 coding DNA: TGTGCCAGCAGTACCCGTGGGACAGGGGGCTACGGCTACACCTTC.

The rearrangement links TRBV18 to TRBJ1-5; D not resolved. Germline CDR1 is KGHSH and CDR2 is LQKENI. The CDR3 loop spans 15 amino acids. V lost 5 bases and J 6 bases, leaving 17 bases between the germline ends. The CDR3 spells CASSVYGSLGQPQHF. The CDR3 bases are TGTGCCAGCTCAGTTTACGGGAGCCTTGGTCAGCCCCAGCATTTT.

The V gene is TRBV3-1 (or the pseudogene TRBV3-2), the J gene TRBJ1-5; D remains ambiguous. Germline CDR1 and CDR2: LGHDT and YNNKEL (reference sequence). The CDR3 totals 14 residues. The V and J ends lost 1 base and 2 bases respectively, with 6 bases between them. CDR3 bases: TGTGCCAGCAGCCAAGTTAACGGCAATCAGCCCCAGCATTTT. Translation: CASSQVNGNQPQHF.